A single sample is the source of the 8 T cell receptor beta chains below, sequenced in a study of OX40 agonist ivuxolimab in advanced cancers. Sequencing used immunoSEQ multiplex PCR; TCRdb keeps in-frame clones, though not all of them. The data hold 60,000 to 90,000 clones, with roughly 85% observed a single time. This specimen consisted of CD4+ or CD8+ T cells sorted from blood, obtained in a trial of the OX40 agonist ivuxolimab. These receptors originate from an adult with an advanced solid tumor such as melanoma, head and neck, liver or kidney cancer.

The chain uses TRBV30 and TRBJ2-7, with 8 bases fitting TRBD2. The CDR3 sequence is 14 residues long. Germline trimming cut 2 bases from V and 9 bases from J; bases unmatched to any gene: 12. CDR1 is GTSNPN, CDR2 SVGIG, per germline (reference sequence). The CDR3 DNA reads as TGTGCCTGGAGTCGGCTCCTAGCGGGCTCCTGGCAGTACTTC. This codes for CAWSRLLAGSWQYF.

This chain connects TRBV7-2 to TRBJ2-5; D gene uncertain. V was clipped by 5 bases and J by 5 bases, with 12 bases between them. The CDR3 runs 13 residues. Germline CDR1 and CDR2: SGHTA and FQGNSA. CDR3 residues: CASSPNAWETQYF. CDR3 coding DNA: TGTGCCAGCAGCCCGAACGCGTGGGAGACCCAGTACTTC.

In DNA, the CDR3 is TGTGCCAGCAGCTTAGGACAGGTTAGAAATTCACCCCTCCACTTT. Its translation: CASSLGQVRNSPLHF. J is TRBJ1-6 and V is TRBV9; 7 nucleotides align to TRBD1. The CDR3 sequence is 15 residues long. V lost 4 bases and J lost 7; bases outside the gene matches: 8. Germline lookup yields CDR1 SGDLS and CDR2 YYNGEE.

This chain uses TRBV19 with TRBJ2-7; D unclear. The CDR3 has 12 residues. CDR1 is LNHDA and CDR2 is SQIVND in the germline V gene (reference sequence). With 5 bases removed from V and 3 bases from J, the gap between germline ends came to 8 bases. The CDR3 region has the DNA TGTGCCAGTAGTCCCCGCGGCTACGAGCAGTACTTC. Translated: CASSPRGYEQYF.

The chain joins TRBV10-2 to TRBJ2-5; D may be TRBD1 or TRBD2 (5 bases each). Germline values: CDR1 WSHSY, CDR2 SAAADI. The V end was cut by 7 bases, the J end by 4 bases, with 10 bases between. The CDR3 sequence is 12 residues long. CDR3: CASKYGGETQYF. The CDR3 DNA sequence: TGCGCCAGCAAGTATGGGGGAGAGACCCAGTACTTC.

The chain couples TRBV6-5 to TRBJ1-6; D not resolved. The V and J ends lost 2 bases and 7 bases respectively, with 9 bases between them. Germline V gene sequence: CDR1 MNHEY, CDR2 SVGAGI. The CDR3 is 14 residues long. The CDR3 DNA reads TGTGCCAGCAGTTACAAGGGTAGGAATTCACCCCTCCACTTT. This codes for CASSYKGRNSPLHF.

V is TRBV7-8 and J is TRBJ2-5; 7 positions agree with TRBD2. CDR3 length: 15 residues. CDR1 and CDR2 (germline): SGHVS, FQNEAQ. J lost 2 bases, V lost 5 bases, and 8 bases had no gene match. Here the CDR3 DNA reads TGTGCCAGCAGCCCCGGACTAGTCCAACAAGAGACCCAGTACTTC. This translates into CASSPGLVQQETQYF.

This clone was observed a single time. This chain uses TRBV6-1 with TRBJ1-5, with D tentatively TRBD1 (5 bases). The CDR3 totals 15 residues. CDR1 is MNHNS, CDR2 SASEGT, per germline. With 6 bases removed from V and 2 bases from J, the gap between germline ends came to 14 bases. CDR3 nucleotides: TGTGCCAGCAGGCACGGGGGTGAGGGCAATCAGCCCCAGCATTTT. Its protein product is CASRHGGEGNQPQHF.